What follows is one T cell receptor (beta chain) and its context. Cells were sorted from thawed PBMC rested overnight and stained with GMM-loaded CD1B tetramer, viability dye and anti-CD3. The lipid loaded on the CD1B tetramers was C32 glucose monomycolate from Rhodococcus equi. These data are taken from a study of T cells in tuberculosis. Some clones are missing from TCRdb's copy, which holds only in-frame ones; the method was immunoSEQ multiplex PCR. The data hold 55,000 to 65,000 clones, with about 86% observed a single time. This CDR3 region has 18 residues. V was trimmed by 3 bases and J by 13 bases, leaving 33 bases between them. In germline, CDR1 is MNHEY, CDR2 SMNVEV (reference sequence).

The source of this sequence is an adult woman with latent tuberculosis. The rearrangement links TRBV27 to TRBJ1-2; D is possibly TRBD1 (5 bases). The source material was CD1b-GMM tetramer-negative cells sorted from PBMCs. CDR3 sequence reads: CASSLNAETSGQTRISTF. The CDR3 DNA reads TGTGCCAGCAGTTTGAACGCCGAGACCTCCGGACAAACCCGTATTTCCACCTTC.